One and the same sample provided the 15 T cell receptor beta chains below, sequenced in a study of CXCR3-negative and CXCR3-positive naive CD8 T cells. In preparing the TRB cDNA libraries, 5' RACE with UMI labels was used. TCRdb reprocessed the 5' RACE reads and reports one entry per CDR3 protein, with no DNA. The sample has about 62,000 distinct CDR3 sequences. Sequencing was performed on naive CXCR3- CD8+ T cells from blood. Subset given: CD45RO-CCR7+CD27+CD95- naive CD8+ T cells lacking CXCR3 (TNR3-). The receptors here all came from a human donor in good health. Some clones in this sample may be carry-over from other donors' samples.

The chain combines TRBV28 with TRBJ2-3; the TRBD1 assignment by TCRdb is unverifiable without DNA. Germline CDR1 and CDR2: MDHEN and SYDVKM. The CDR3 runs 13 residues. Here the CDR3 reads CASIDRGVDTQYF.

CDR3 sequence reads: CSADGLAGSSYEQYF. The chain uses TRBV29-1 and TRBJ2-7; TCRdb returns TRBD2, unconfirmable since there is no DNA. The CDR3 sequence is 15 residues long. Germline V gene data show CDR1 as SQVTM and CDR2 as ANQGSEA.

The V call is TRBV28, the J call TRBJ1-6; TCRdb selects TRBD1, and the lack of DNA leaves this call unchecked. Germline CDR1 reads MDHEN; CDR2 reads SYDVKM. CDR3 length: 16 residues. The CDR3 loop is CASSSLSPDRNSPLHF.

This rearrangement joins TRBV5-5 to TRBJ2-7; the TCRdb call, TRBD2, lacks DNA for checking. The germline V gene has CDR1 SGHKS and CDR2 YYEKEE (reference sequence). The CDR3 is 13 residues long. CDR3 protein: CASSLTSGREQYF.

The V call is TRBV25-1, the J call TRBJ1-3. Germline V gene data show CDR1 as MGHDK and CDR2 as SYGVNS. The CDR3 runs 16 residues. The CDR3 loop is CASSESYIWAGNTIYF.

The rearrangement joins TRBV4-3 to TRBJ2-1; the D call of TRBD2 rests on TCRdb alone, since no DNA is present to check it. The CDR3 is 16 residues long. Germline loops: CDR1 LGHNA, CDR2 YSLEER. The CDR3 loop is CASSQEGGAPYNEQFF.

The chain uses TRBV20-1 and TRBJ2-3; TCRdb indicates TRBD2, and absent DNA this call remains unverified. The CDR3 loop spans 13 amino acids. The germline V gene has CDR1 DFQATT and CDR2 SNEGSKA (reference sequence). The CDR3 reads CSDRTRRGDTQYF.

This chain joins TRBV12-3 or TRBV12-4 and TRBJ2-7; as DNA is missing, the TRBD2 call by TCRdb cannot be tested. The CDR3 has 14 amino acids. The CDR3: CASSPPGLFYEQYF.

V gene TRBV5-1 combines with J gene TRBJ2-4; there is no DNA to check the TCRdb D call of TRBD1. The CDR3 runs 14 residues. Germline V lookup: CDR1 SGHRS, CDR2 YFSETQ. The CDR3 spells CASSSGTGRNIQYF.

The chain carries TRBV20-1 and TRBJ1-2. This CDR3 region has 12 residues. Germline CDR1 is DFQATT and CDR2 is SNEGSKA (reference sequence). The CDR3: CSARLVGFGYTF.

The chain has TRBV7-9 and TRBJ2-7; the TCRdb D gene call, TRBD1, has no DNA to confirm it. Germline V lookup: CDR1 SEHNR, CDR2 FQNEAQ (reference sequence). CDR3 length: 13 residues. The CDR3 reads CASSLPGQSEQYF.

The chain couples TRBV15 to TRBJ2-7; the TCRdb call, TRBD1, lacks DNA for checking. Germline V gene lookup returns CDR1 LNHNV and CDR2 YYDKDF (reference sequence). The length of the CDR3 is 15 residues. The CDR3 sequence: CATSSGAAASYEQYF.

The chain is built from TRBV29-1 and TRBJ1-1; as DNA is missing, the TRBD1 call by TCRdb cannot be tested. CDR1 is SQVTM, CDR2 ANQGSEA, per germline. The CDR3 sequence is 14 residues long. CDR3 residues: CSVAGTGFSLEVFF.

The V gene is TRBV20-1, the J gene TRBJ2-1; as DNA is missing, the TRBD2 call by TCRdb cannot be tested. CDR3 size: 15 residues. Germline-derived CDR1 and CDR2 are DFQATT and SNEGSKA (reference sequence). The CDR3 sequence is CSAREPSGSYNEQFF.

The V gene is TRBV6-5, the J gene TRBJ2-1; without DNA, the TCRdb call of TRBD2 cannot be checked. The length of the CDR3 is 13 residues. Germline V gives CDR1 MNHEY, CDR2 SVGAGI. CDR3 sequence: CASKVFGGGEQFF.